This entry describes one TCR beta chain. Its specificity is not known. This specimen belongs to a study of T cells in narcolepsy. As for the study in general: Enrolled donors included narcolepsy type 1 or type 2 patients and healthy controls. General observations from the study: Some memory CD4+ repertoires had no autoreactive clone sequences.

Assay: immunoSEQ multiplex PCR; the TCRdb copy retains only in-frame clones and omits some. Seen here are about 22,000 clones, about 81% observed once, and the top ten hold 4.2%. V gave up 3 bases and J gave up 7 bases, with 13 bases separating them. The CDR3 covers 14 residues. Germline V lookup: CDR1 SNHLY, CDR2 FYNNEI. The chain employs TRBV2 and TRBJ1-5; weak D call: TRBD1 (6 bases). This clonotype was sampled from a human donor in good health. The source material was memory (CD45RA-) CD4+ T cells from blood. The CDR3 DNA is TGTGCCAGCAGTGATTTAGGGGGAGGCCAGCCCCAGCATTTT. This gives the protein CASSDLGGGQPQHF.